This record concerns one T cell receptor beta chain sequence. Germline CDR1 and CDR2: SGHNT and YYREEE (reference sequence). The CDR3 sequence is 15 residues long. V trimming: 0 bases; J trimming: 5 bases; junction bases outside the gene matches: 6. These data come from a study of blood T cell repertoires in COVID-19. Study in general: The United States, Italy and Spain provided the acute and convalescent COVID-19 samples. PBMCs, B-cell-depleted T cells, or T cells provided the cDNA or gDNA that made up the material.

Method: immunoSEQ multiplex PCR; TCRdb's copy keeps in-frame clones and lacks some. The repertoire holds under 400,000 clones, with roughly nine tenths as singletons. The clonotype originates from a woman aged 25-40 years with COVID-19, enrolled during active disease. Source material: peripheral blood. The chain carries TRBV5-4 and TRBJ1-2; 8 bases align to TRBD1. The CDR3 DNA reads TGTGCCAGCAGCTTGGACCAGGGGGCGCAGTATGGCTACACCTTC. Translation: CASSLDQGAQYGYTF.